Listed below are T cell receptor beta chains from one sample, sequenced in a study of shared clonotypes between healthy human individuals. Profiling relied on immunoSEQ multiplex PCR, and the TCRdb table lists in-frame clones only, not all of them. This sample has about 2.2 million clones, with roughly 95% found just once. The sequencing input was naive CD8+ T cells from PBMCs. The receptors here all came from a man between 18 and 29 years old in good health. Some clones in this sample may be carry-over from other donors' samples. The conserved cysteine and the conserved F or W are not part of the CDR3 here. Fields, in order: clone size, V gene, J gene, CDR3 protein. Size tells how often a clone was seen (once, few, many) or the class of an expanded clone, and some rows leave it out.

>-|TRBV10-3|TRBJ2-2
AISDGGRNTGELF
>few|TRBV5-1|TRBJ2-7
ASSPGTGAYEQY
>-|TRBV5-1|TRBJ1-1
ASSCGQEGCTEAF
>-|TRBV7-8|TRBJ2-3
ASSLLVGSTDTQY
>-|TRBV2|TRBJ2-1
ASSVLATNEQF
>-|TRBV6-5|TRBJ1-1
ASRGQGITEAF
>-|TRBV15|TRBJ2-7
ATSRESGTSGDDEQY
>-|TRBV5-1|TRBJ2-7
ASSLAGSSYEQY
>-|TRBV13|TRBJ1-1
ASSLWGHAIEAF
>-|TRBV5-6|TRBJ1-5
ASSQPGQPQH
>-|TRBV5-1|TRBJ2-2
ASSLDREPGELF
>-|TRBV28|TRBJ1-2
ASRQRTGVSNYGYT
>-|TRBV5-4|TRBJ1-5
ASSPDRAGSQPQH